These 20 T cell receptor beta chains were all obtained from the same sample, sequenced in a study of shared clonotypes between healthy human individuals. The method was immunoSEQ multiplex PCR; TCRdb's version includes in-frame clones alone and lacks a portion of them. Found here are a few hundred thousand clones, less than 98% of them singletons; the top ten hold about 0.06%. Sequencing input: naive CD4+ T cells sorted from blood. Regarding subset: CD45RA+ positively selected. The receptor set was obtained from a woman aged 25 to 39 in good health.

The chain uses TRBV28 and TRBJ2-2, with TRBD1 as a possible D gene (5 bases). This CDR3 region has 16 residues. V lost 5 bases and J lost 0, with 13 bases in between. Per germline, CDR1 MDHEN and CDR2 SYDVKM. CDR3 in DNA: TGTGCCAGCAGTCGCACCCCACAGGCGAACACCGGGGAGCTGTTTTTT. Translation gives CASSRTPQANTGELFF.

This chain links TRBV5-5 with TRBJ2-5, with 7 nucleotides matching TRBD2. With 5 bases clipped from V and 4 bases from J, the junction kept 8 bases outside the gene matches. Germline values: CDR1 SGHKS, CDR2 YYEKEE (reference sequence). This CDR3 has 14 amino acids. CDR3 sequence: CASSRLATRETQYF. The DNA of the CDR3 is TGTGCCAGCAGTAGACTAGCAACGAGAGAGACCCAGTACTTC.

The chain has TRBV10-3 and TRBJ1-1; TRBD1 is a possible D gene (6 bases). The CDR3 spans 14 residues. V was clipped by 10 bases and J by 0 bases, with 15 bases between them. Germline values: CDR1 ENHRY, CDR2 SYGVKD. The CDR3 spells CATRGDTLNTEAFF. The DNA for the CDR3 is TGTGCCACAAGGGGGGACACATTGAACACTGAAGCTTTCTTT.

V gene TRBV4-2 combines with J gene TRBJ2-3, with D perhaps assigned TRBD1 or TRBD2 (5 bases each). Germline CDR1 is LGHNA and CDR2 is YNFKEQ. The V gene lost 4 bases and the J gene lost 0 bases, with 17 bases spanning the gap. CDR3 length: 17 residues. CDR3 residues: CASSPGHRDLSTDTQYF. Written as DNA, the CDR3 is TGTGCCAGCAGCCCAGGCCACCGGGACCTTAGCACAGATACGCAGTATTTT.

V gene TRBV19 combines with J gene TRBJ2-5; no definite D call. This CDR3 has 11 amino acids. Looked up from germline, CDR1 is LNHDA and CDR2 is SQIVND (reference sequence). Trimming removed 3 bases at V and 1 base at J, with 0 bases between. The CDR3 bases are TGTGCCAGTAGTATCCAAGAGACCCAGTACTTC. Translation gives CASSIQETQYF.

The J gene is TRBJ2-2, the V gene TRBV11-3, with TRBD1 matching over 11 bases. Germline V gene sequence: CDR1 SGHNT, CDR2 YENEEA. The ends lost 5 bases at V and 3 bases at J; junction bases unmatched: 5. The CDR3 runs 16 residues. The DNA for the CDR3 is TGTGCCAGCAGCGCTTGGACAGGGGGCGACACCGGGGAGCTGTTTTTT. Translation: CASSAWTGGDTGELFF. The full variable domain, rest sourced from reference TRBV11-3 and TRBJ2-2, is EAGVVQSPRYKIIEKKQPVAFWCNPISGHNTLYWYLQNLGQGPELLIRYENEEAVDDSQLPKDRFSAERLKGVDSTLKIQPAELGDSAVYLCASSAWTGGDTGELFFGEGSRLTVL.

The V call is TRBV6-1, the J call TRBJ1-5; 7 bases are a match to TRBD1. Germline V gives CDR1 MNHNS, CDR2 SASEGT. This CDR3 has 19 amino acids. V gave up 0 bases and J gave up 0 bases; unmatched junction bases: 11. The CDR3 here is CASSEARRQGGVSNQPQHF. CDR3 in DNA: TGTGCCAGCAGTGAAGCACGTCGACAGGGCGGAGTTAGCAATCAGCCCCAGCATTTT.

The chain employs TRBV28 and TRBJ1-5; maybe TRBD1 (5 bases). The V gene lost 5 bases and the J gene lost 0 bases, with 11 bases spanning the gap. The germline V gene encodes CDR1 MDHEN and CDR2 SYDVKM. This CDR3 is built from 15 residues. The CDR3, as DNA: TGTGCCAGCAGTCGGCCTGACAGTAGCAATCAGCCCCAGCATTTT. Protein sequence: CASSRPDSSNQPQHF.

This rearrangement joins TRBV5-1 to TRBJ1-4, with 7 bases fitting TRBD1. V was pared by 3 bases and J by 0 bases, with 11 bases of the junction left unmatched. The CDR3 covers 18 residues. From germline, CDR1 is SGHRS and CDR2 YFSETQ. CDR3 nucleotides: TGCGCCAGCAGCTCTGGGGGACAGTCCTCTGCAACTAATGAAAAACTGTTTTTT. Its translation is CASSSGGQSSATNEKLFF.

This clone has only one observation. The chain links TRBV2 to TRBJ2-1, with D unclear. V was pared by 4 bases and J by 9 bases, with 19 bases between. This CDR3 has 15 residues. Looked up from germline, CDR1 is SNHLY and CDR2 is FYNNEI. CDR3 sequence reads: CASSASNIVMREQFF. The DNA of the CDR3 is TGTGCCAGCAGTGCGAGCAATATCGTGATGCGTGAGCAGTTCTTC.

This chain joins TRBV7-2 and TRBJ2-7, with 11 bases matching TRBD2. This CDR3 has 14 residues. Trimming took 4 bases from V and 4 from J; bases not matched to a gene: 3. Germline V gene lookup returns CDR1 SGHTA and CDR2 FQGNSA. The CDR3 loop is CASSSGLAAYEQYF. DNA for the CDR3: TGTGCCAGCAGCTCGGGACTAGCGGCTTACGAGCAGTACTTC.

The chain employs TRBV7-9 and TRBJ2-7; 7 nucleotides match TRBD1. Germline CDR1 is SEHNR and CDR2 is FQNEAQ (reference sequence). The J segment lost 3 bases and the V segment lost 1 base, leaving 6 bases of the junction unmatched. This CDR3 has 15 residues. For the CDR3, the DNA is TGTGCCAGCAGCTTAGATACAGGGGCCCACTACGAGCAGTACTTC. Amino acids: CASSLDTGAHYEQYF. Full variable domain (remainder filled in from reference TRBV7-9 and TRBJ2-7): DTGVSQNPRHKITKRGQNVTFRCDPISEHNRLYWYRQTLGQGPEFLTYFQNEAQLEKSRLLSDRFSAERPKGSFSTLEIQRTEQGDSAMYLCASSLDTGAHYEQYFGPGTRLTVT.

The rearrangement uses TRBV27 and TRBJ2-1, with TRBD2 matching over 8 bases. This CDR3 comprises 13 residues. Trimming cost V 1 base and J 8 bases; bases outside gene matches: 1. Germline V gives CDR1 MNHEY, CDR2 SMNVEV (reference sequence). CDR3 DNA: TGTGCCAGCAGTTTATGGCGGGAGGATGAGCAGTTCTTC. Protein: CASSLWREDEQFF.

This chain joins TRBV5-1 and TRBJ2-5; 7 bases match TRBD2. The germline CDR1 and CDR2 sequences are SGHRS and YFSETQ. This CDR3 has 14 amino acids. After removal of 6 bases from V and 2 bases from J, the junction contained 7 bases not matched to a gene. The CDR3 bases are TGCGCCAGCACCGGGACTACCGTACAAGAGACCCAGTACTTC. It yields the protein CASTGTTVQETQYF.

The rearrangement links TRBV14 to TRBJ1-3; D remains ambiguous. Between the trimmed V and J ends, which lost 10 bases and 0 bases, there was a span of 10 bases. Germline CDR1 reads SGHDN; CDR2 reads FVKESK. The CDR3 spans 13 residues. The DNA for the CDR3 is TGTGCCACCCGACTGAGCTCTGGAAACACCATATATTTT. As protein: CATRLSSGNTIYF.

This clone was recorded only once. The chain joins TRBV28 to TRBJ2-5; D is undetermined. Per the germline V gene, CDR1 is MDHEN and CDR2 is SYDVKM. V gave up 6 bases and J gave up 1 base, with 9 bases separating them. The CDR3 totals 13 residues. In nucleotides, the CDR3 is TGTGCCAGCAGCCAAAGTTCCCAAGAGACCCAGTACTTC. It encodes CASSQSSQETQYF.

As DNA, the CDR3 is TGTGCCAGCAGCCTTGGGGAAGTCGGATACTACGAGCAGTACTTC. Protein product: CASSLGEVGYYEQYF. This chain uses TRBV7-9 with TRBJ2-7; D not certain. The germline V gene encodes CDR1 SEHNR and CDR2 FQNEAQ (reference sequence). The CDR3 covers 15 residues. V was clipped by 5 bases and J by 3 bases, with 17 bases between them.

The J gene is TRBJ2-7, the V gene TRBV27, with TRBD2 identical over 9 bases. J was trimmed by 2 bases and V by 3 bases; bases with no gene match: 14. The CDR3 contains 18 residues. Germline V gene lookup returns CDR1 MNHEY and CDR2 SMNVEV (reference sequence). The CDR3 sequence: CASSFRPASGADPYEQYF. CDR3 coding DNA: TGTGCCAGCAGTTTCCGACCGGCTAGCGGGGCAGATCCCTACGAGCAGTACTTC.

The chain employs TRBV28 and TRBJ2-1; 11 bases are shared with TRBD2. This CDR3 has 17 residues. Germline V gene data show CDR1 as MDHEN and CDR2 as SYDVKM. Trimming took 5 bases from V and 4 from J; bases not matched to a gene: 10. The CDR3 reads CASSLSSGTSGYNEQFF. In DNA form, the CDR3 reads TGTGCCAGCAGTCTCTCCTCCGGGACTAGCGGTTACAATGAGCAGTTCTTC.

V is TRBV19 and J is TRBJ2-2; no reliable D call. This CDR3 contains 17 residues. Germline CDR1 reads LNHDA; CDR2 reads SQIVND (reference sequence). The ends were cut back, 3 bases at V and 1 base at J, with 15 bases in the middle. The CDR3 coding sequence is TGTGCCAGTAGTATGGTTTTACAGCTCGTGAACACCGGGGAGCTGTTTTTT. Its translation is CASSMVLQLVNTGELFF. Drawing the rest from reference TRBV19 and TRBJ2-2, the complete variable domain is DGGITQSPKYLFRKEGQNVTLSCEQNLNHDAMYWYRQDPGQGLRLIYYSQIVNDFQKGDIAEGYSVSREKKESFPLTVTSAQKNPTAFYLCASSMVLQLVNTGELFFGEGSRLTVL.